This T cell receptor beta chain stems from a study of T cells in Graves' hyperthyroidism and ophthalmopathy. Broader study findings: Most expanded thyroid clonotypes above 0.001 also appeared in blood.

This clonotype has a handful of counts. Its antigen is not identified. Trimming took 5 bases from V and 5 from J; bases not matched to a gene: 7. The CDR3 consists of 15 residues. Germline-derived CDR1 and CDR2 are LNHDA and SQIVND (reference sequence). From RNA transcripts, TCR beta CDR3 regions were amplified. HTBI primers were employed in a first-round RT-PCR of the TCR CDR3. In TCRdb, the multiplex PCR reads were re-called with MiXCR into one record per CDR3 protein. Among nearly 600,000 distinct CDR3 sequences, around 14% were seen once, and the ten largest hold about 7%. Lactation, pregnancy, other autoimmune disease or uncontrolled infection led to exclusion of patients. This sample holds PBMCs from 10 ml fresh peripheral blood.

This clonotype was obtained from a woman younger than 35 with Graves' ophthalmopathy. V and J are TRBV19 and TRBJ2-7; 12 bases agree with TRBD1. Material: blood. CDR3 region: CASSRGTGGFNEQYF. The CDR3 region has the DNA TGTGCCAGTAGTCGCGGGACAGGGGGCTTCAACGAGCAGTACTTC.